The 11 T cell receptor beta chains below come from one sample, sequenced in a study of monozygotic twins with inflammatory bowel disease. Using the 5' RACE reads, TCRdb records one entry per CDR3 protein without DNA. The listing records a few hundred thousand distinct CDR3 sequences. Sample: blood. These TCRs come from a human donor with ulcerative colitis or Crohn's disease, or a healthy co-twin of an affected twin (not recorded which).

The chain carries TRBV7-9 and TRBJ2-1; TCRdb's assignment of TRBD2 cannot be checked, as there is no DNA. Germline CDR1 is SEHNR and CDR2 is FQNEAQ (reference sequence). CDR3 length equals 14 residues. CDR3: CASSSGGRANEQFF.

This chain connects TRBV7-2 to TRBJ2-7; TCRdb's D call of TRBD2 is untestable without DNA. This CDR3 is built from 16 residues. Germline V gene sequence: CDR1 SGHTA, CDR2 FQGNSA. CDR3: CASSLVGPIRGDEQYF.

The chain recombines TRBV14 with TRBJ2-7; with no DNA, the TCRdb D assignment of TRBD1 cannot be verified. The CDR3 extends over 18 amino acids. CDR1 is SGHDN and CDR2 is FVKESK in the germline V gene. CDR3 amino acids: CASSQDLRRTGGRVEQYF.

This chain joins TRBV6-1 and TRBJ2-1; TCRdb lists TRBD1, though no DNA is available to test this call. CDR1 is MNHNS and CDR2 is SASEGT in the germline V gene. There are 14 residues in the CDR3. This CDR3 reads CASLQGASYNEQFF.

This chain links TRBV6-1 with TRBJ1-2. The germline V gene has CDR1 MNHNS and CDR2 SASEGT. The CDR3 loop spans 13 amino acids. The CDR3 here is CASSEPHYVGYTF.

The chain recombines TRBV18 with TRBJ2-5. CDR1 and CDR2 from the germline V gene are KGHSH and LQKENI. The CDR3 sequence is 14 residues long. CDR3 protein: CASSPYDGQETQYF.

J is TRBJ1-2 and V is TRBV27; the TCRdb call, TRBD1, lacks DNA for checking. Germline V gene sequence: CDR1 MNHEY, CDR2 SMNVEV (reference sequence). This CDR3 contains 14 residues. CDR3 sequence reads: CASSPGQGHYGYTF.

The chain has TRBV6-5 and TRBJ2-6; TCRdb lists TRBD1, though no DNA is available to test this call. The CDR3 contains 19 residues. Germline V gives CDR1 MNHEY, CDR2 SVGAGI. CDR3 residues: CASSSTVRDRQAGANVLTF.

CDR3: CASSYSMGAKTYEQYF. This chain joins TRBV6-5 and TRBJ2-7; TCRdb outputs TRBD1, but without DNA this stays unchecked. This CDR3 comprises 16 residues. Germline CDR1 reads MNHEY; CDR2 reads SVGAGI.

CDR3 residues: CASSLGRGGAPGTDTQYF. This chain uses TRBV5-4 with TRBJ2-3; the D gene TCRdb calls, TRBD1, cannot be checked with no DNA. CDR3 size: 18 residues. Per the germline V gene, CDR1 is SGHNT and CDR2 is YYREEE (reference sequence). Based on the CDR3 plus reference TRBV5-4 and TRBJ2-3, the full variable domain is ETGVTQSPTHLIKTRGQQVTLRCSSQSGHNTVSWYQQALGQGPQFIFQYYREEENGRGNFPPRFSGLQFPNYSSELNVNALELDDSALYLCASSLGRGGAPGTDTQYFGPGTRLTVL.

The CDR3 region is CSAPSKENEQFF. J is TRBJ2-1 and V is TRBV20-1. Germline V CDR1 and CDR2: DFQATT, SNEGSKA (reference sequence). The CDR3 sequence is 12 residues long.